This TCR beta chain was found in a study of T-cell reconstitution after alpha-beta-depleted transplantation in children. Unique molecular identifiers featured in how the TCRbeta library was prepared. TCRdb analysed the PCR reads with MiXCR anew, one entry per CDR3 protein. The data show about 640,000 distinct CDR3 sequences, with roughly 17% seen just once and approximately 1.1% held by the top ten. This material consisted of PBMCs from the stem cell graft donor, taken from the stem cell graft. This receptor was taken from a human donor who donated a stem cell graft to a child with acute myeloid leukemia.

CDR3 DNA sequence: TGTGCCAGCAGCCAAGAGCCGGGACAGGGGTATCGGAATGAGCAGTTCTTC. Translated, it gives CASSQEPGQGYRNEQFF. This chain links TRBV3-1 with TRBJ2-1, with TRBD1 matching over 10 bases. Germline values: CDR1 LGHDT, CDR2 YNNKEL (reference sequence). This CDR3 comprises 17 residues. The V and J ends lost 0 bases and 7 bases, in that order; junction bases with no gene match: 9.